The entry below gives a single T cell receptor beta chain sequence along with its context. Antigen unknown. This sample stems from a study of T cells in localized non-small cell lung cancer. Germline V gene lookup returns CDR1 SGHRS and CDR2 YFSETQ. The CDR3 extends over 16 amino acids. V lost 4 bases to trimming and J lost 3 bases, with 14 bases between them. TCRdb's copy holds only in-frame clones and misses some; the assay was immunoSEQ multiplex PCR. The sample includes some 78,000 clones, about 83% of them seen just once. General study findings and limits: Prolonged overall survival went with higher T cell density in the blood. Of the top 100 tumor clones, median roughly 60 were in adjacent lung, approximately 29 among its top 100. Tumor samples were not multi-region, leaving intratumor heterogeneity unexcluded.

The starting material was peripheral blood, obtained before any cancer treatment. This receptor was obtained from a man aged 35 to 70 with stage I lung adenocarcinoma. V and J are TRBV5-1 and TRBJ2-6; tentative D call: TRBD1 (5 bases). This CDR3 is CASSSLGDGGANVLTF. The CDR3 DNA reads as TGCGCCAGCAGCAGCCTAGGGGATGGTGGGGCCAACGTCCTGACTTTC.